This T cell receptor beta chain was captured in a study of CD8 T cells in ankylosing spondylitis. Findings and limits, study-wide: Disease-associated clonotypes exhibited CD8+ identity and were relatively infrequent in peripheral blood. For ankylosing spondylitis blood, a TCR beta motif of about 8 highly homologous variants appeared characteristic. A number of the motif variants had already been described in reactive arthritis synovial fluid and blood. Reportedly, significant enrichment of disease-linked clones occurred in matched ankylosing spondylitis synovial fluid.

V shed 7 bases and J shed 11 bases, with 15 bases lying between them. The germline CDR1 and CDR2 sequences are SGHRS and YFSETQ. The CDR3 runs to 11 residues. On this clonotype: Its antigen is still unknown.

TCRdb recomputed calls from the 5' RACE reads with MiXCR, one row per CDR3 protein. There are roughly 700,000 distinct CDR3 sequences in the sample; around a fifth occur only once, and under 20% lies in the top ten. The chain has TRBV5-1 and TRBJ1-1; D perhaps matches TRBD1 (5 bases). Material for sequencing was blood, either unsorted or a sorted T cell fraction (not recorded which). This sequence originates from a male donor with ankylosing spondylitis. This CDR3 reads CASGPVTAAFF. In DNA form, the CDR3 reads TGCGCCAGCGGACCGGTGACAGCTGCTTTCTTT.